This is a list of T cell receptor beta chains from one sample in a study of glioma-infiltrating T cells after dendritic cell vaccination. Produced via immunoSEQ multiplex PCR; TCRdb's table is partial and in-frame only. In the table there are fewer than 85,000 clones, about nine tenths of which are singletons. Sequencing used blood, obtained after dendritic cell vaccination. These receptors originate from a human donor with glioblastoma. Both conserved end residues are part of each CDR3.

>TRBV30
CAWSVGGRSYEQYF
>TRBV10-2
CASSEGGRGSTGELFF
>TRBV29-1
CSAGSGDHYEQYF
>TRBV7-6
CASSLGSGANTGELFF
>TRBV29-1
CSAAGGHEQYF
>TRBV10-3
CAISGTGTLNSPLHF
>TRBV27
CASSSPFTEASF
>TRBV19
CASSIGKGNQPQHF
>TRBV9
CASSVVSGSYEQYF
>TRBV11-3
CASSLDLVLAGVEQFF
>TRBV18
CASSRGTSGADDTQYF
>TRBV12-5
CASGLPPLLADPYNEQFF
>TRBV5-4
CASSIDRGGTEAFF
>TRBV29-1
CSVGGGSYGYTF
>TRBV29-1
CSVDEVIQTGGANYGYTF
>TRBV6-5
CASSGQQETQYF
>TRBV7-2
CASKRGGSDTQYF
>TRBV11-1
CASTTPAEDTIYF
>TRBV5-5
CASSLLGPYEQYF
>TRBV12-5
CASGPGTGGEQYF
>TRBV29-1
CSASGWDQPQHF
>TRBV30
CAWRERGTSTTEAFF
>TRBV5-1
CASSGGSGSGYTF
>TRBV9
CASSVFPQGEYNEQFF
>TRBV7-8
CASSPTMNTEAFF
>TRBV4-3
CASSPTSGGQGAKTQYF
>TRBV19
CASSSGLLKETQYF
>TRBV6-1
CASSRLDTIYF
>TRBV7-5
CARSATPPGGPCTEAFF
>TRBV5-1
CASSSLAGAHNEQFF
>TRBV29-1
CSPRLAGLNEQFF
>TRBV6-1
CASRAGGPTQYF
>TRBV6-5
CASSYATGEAFF
>TRBV19
CASSRQGAEKLFF
>TRBV11-2
CASTPSGQSHNEQFF
>TRBV6-5
CASSRQESSGNTIYF
>TRBV5-6
CASSLRLDSYEQYF
>TRBV27
CASSLFGGQDSLNTEAFF
>TRBV6-5
CASSSYRVGGELFF
>TRBV16
CASSRDRTEGYTF
>TRBV9
CASSGGVPGAPLHF
>TRBV4-1
CASSRPQVSEQYF
>TRBV11-2
CASSLANNEQFF
>TRBV5-1
CASSRGQANTGELFF
>TRBV4-2
CASSQGSGGLGEQFF
>TRBV5-5
CASRPGTSGIRYEQYF
>TRBV4-1
CASSQARTRGRGYTF
>TRBV23-1
CATAGRNSPLHF
>TRBV4-3
CASSVTSGAFNEQFF
>TRBV18
CASSGGQGAEAFF
>TRBV11-1
CASSAGTGWEKLFF
>TRBV9
CASSPGTGSGNTIYF
>TRBV10-3
CAISETDRADTQYF
>TRBV6-1
CASSSQTAYEQYF
>TRBV7-3
CASSSGQNTEAFF
>TRBV29-1
CSVLDRLVYEQYF
>TRBV7-9
CASSFRASSYEQYF
>TRBV11-2
CASSPTNTGELFF
>TRBV5-5
CASSLWGVGTGELFF
>TRBV6-1
CASLGTIYAYEQYF